The entry that follows covers one T cell receptor (beta chain) sequence. Its antigen is not identified. These data are taken from a study of shared clonotypes between healthy human individuals. The overall study: A few men and a couple of women, aged 18 to 49, were donors. A donor's plate count was three for CD4 naive and three for CD4 memory; CD8 naive had two and CD8 memory one. Overall study findings and caveats: Blood was the only sampled material, and tissue repertoires likely differ.

The DNA input per sorted-subset replicate PCR was around 200 ng, corresponding to roughly 30,000 T cell genomes. Using immunoSEQ multiplex PCR, the repertoire was profiled, and TCRdb retains in-frame clones only, with some absent. The data contain a few million clones, approximately 95% of them singletons. The CDR3 contains 15 residues. Trimming stripped 3 bases from V and 2 bases from J, with 12 bases between. The V gene's germline CDR1 is SEHNR and CDR2 FQNEAQ (reference sequence). V is TRBV7-9 and J is TRBJ2-3; D is perhaps TRBD1 (5 bases). Sequencing was performed on naive CD4+ T cells sorted from blood. Subset described: CD45RA+ positively selected. This receptor was taken from a man between 18 and 35 years old in good health. The CDR3 loop reads CASSFGRGVTDTQYF. Written as DNA, the CDR3 is TGTGCCAGCAGCTTTGGTAGGGGTGTCACAGATACGCAGTATTTT.